This TCR beta chain was documented in a study of blood T cell repertoires in COVID-19. The length of the CDR3 is 16 residues. Germline CDR1 and CDR2: SGHAT and FQNNGV. V lost 5 bases and J lost 2; bases outside the gene matches: 5. The count of this clone is one. Generated by immunoSEQ multiplex PCR, the TCRdb table keeps only in-frame clones and is missing some. This sample has under 300,000 clones; around 80% occur once, and the top ten carry around 6%. Sequenced input: peripheral blood. The rearrangement uses TRBV11-2 and TRBJ1-3; 11 bases match TRBD1. This clonotype was sampled from a human donor in a cohort sampled during active COVID-19. The CDR3 sequence: CASSPGQGEAGNTIYF. DNA of the CDR3: TGTGCCAGCAGCCCGGGACAGGGGGAGGCTGGAAACACCATATATTTT.